The clone carrying this TCR beta chain was observed many times. Its antigen is undetermined. The data were obtained in a study of T cell repertoires in cytomegalovirus infection. Overall study context: Public TCR beta signatures provided an indication of both CMV infection and a matching HLA type.

Findings and limits, study-wide: CMV-specific TCR beta clonotypes restricted by HLA-C were the ones dominating the ex vivo response. Public TCR beta family frequency separated CMV-and-HLA carriers, including in an independent cohort.

TCRdb analysed the reads with MiXCR anew, one entry per CDR3 protein. The data show 120,000 to 150,000 distinct CDR3 sequences, 6.5% seen once. Trimming cost V 4 bases and J 4 bases; bases outside gene matches: 9. CDR3 length: 16 amino acids. Per germline, CDR1 SGHVS and CDR2 FQNEAQ. This clonotype originated in a human donor in good health (CMV status not recorded). Some clones in this sample may be carry-over from other donors' samples. The chain combines TRBV7-8 with TRBJ1-2; 10 nucleotides agree with TRBD1. Sequenced: PBMCs. This chain's CDR3 is CASSSTGGQGIYGYTF. For the CDR3, the DNA is TGTGCCAGCAGCTCCACCGGGGGACAGGGGATCTATGGCTACACCTTC.